The 26 T cell receptor beta chains presented below share a single source sample, sequenced in a study of blood T cells in healthy people across ages. Primers used in a second PCR of roughly 6 to 11 cycles were a sample-barcoded 5' primer and a J-beta primer mix. TCRdb used MiXCR to reprocess the 5' RACE reads, holding one entry per CDR3 protein. The data show fewer than 800,000 distinct CDR3 sequences, approximately 25% seen once. These data also featured in a second study, about T cells of mothers and their children.

The sample consisted of blood. Every receptor here comes from a boy aged 10-17 years in good health.

The J gene is TRBJ1-1, the V gene TRBV5-6; D gene ambiguous. The CDR3 has 13 amino acids. V dropped 1 base and J dropped 7 bases, with 11 bases sitting between them. Germline CDR1 and CDR2: SGHDT and YYEEEE. The CDR3 bases are TGTGCCAGCAGCTTGTCCAAGTTTGTTGAAGCTTTCTTT. It translates to CASSLSKFVEAFF. The whole variable domain, remainder taken from reference TRBV5-6 and TRBJ1-1, is DAGVTQSPTHLIKTRGQQVTLRCSPKSGHDTVSWYQQALGQGPQFIFQYYEEEERQRGNFPDRFSGHQFPNYSSELNVNALLLGDSALYLCASSLSKFVEAFFGQGTRLTVV.

This clonotype was observed a handful of times. The chain couples TRBV4-3 to TRBJ2-3; 9 bases are a match to TRBD2. With V trimmed by 0 bases and J by 4 bases, 11 bases remained unmatched. Per germline, CDR1 LGHNA and CDR2 YSLEER. The CDR3 length is 18 residues. The CDR3 nucleotides read TGCGCCAGCAGCCAAGATAGGGGCGGGGGGGCCCCTCCAGATACGCAGTATTTT. Translated, it gives CASSQDRGGGAPPDTQYF.

Of note for this clonotype: At one end, the junction sequence differs from germline, possibly due to a read error. The rearrangement links TRBV4-2 to TRBJ2-5; D is perhaps TRBD1 (5 bases). CDR1 is LGHNA, CDR2 YNFKEQ, per germline. This CDR3 is built from 17 residues. The CDR3 loop reads CASSQEVEQAYQETQHF. In DNA, the CDR3 is TGTGCCAGCAGCCAAGAGGTCGAACAGGCATACCAAGAGACCCAGCACTTC.

In the case of this clonotype: The CDR3 end shows no conserved phenylalanine or tryptophan, and so a read error is likely. The chain employs TRBV14 and TRBJ1-1, with TRBD1 matching over 11 bases. The length of the CDR3 is 16 residues. J lost 2 bases, V lost 4 bases, and 6 bases had no gene match. Germline V gives CDR1 SGHDN, CDR2 FVKESK. The CDR3 region is CASSLGQGATNTEAFL. The DNA of the CDR3 is TGTGCCAGCAGCCTTGGACAGGGGGCCACTAACACTGAAGCTTTCCTT.

The V call is TRBV28, the J call TRBJ2-3; D call uncertain. V lost 11 bases to trimming and J lost 2 bases, with 5 bases between them. The germline CDR1 and CDR2 sequences are MDHEN and SYDVKM. This CDR3 is 10 amino acids long. CDR3 in amino acids: CAVLTDTQYF. CDR3 DNA: TGTGCCGTACTCACAGATACGCAGTATTTT.

Only a few counts were recorded for this clonotype. The chain employs TRBV20-1 and TRBJ2-2; D unresolved. The CDR3 contains 13 residues. Looked up from germline, CDR1 is DFQATT and CDR2 is SNEGSKA (reference sequence). V lost 2 bases and J lost 2, with 6 bases in between. The DNA of the CDR3 is TGCAGTGCTAGAAGCAGCAACACCGGGGAGCTGTTTTTT. Protein product: CSARSSNTGELFF.

The chain uses TRBV12-3 or TRBV12-4 and TRBJ1-1, with D possibly TRBD1 on 5 matching bases. The CDR3 contains 12 residues. V lost 7 bases, J lost 4 bases, and 10 bases lay in between. In DNA, the CDR3 is TGTGCCAGCACCCAGGGAAGCACTGAAGCTTTCTTT. It specifies CASTQGSTEAFF.

The J gene is TRBJ2-3, the V gene TRBV20-1; 12 bases agree with TRBD2. This CDR3 comprises 16 residues. CDR1 is DFQATT, CDR2 SNEGSKA, per germline (reference sequence). V was pared by 0 bases and J by 5 bases, with 6 bases of the junction left unmatched. The CDR3 nucleotides are TGCAGTGCTAGAGACACACTAGCGGGGGGTGAAGATACGCAGTATTTT. It specifies CSARDTLAGGEDTQYF.

This clonotype was seen a handful of times. The chain is built from TRBV20-1 and TRBJ2-1; possibly TRBD2 for D (6 bases). Germline V gene data show CDR1 as DFQATT and CDR2 as SNEGSKA (reference sequence). V was clipped by 5 bases and J by 5 bases, with 13 bases between them. CDR3 size: 13 residues. The CDR3 coding sequence is TGCAGTGCTTTCCGGGACTTGAACAATGAGCAGTTCTTC. Encoded protein: CSAFRDLNNEQFF.

V and J are TRBV14 and TRBJ2-5; 14 bases fit TRBD2. The CDR3 covers 15 residues. The trim removed 4 bases at V and 5 bases at J, leaving 3 bases unmatched. Germline assignment: CDR1 SGHDN and CDR2 FVKESK. The DNA for the CDR3 is TGTGCCAGCAGCCTTGGGACTAGCGGGAGTGAGACCCAGTACTTC. Protein product: CASSLGTSGSETQYF.

CDR3 sequence reads: CASQPRGTSNQPQHF. For the CDR3, the DNA is TGTGCCAGCCAACCTCGAGGTACGAGCAATCAGCCCCAGCATTTT. V is TRBV11-3 and J is TRBJ1-5; D is unresolved. CDR3 size: 15 residues. Per germline, CDR1 SGHNT and CDR2 YENEEA. V was trimmed by 8 bases and J by 1 base, leaving 15 bases between them.

This clonotype has just one count. This rearrangement joins TRBV29-1 to TRBJ2-1; D uncertain. Trimming shortened V by 6 bases and J by 3 bases, and 6 bases separated the two germline ends. Germline values: CDR1 SQVTM, CDR2 ANQGSEA. The CDR3 spans 11 residues. The CDR3 here is CSVLFYNEQFF. The CDR3 nucleotides are TGCAGCGTACTCTTCTACAATGAGCAGTTCTTC.

This clonotype appeared once. The rearrangement uses TRBV3-1 and TRBJ2-1; a possible D gene is TRBD2 (6 bases). Per germline, CDR1 LGHDT and CDR2 YNNKEL (reference sequence). The CDR3 extends over 13 amino acids. The V end was cut by 4 bases, the J end by 8 bases, with 12 bases between. The CDR3 DNA follows: TGTGCCAGCAGCCCCCGGCGCGGGGATGAGCAGTTCTTC. This sequence encodes CASSPRRGDEQFF.

The chain has TRBV3-1 and TRBJ1-3, with D hard to call. The germline V gene encodes CDR1 LGHDT and CDR2 YNNKEL (reference sequence). V shed 0 bases and J shed 0 bases, with 15 bases lying between them. The CDR3 has 18 amino acids. The DNA of the CDR3 is TGTGCCAGCAGCCAAGATAACTCAGCTAGGAGCTCTGGAAACACCATATATTTT. Its translation is CASSQDNSARSSGNTIYF.

This chain uses TRBV6-1 with TRBJ2-1; D is perhaps TRBD2 (5 bases). The CDR3 runs 16 residues. Germline CDR1 MNHNS, CDR2 SASEGT. Trimming took off 0 bases at V and 0 bases at J, with 9 bases between the two ends. The CDR3 is CASSEADWVSYNEQFF. CDR3 nucleotides: TGTGCCAGCAGTGAAGCGGACTGGGTCTCCTACAATGAGCAGTTCTTC.

The chain uses TRBV4-1 and TRBJ2-4; TRBD2 agrees at 8 bases. The germline V gene encodes CDR1 MGHRA and CDR2 YSYEKL. J lost 0 bases, V lost 1 base, and 8 bases had no gene match. The CDR3 spans 18 residues. The CDR3, as DNA: TGCGCCAGCAGCCAAGTCTTGTCAGCGGGAGAAGCCAAAAACATTCAGTACTTC. It codes for CASSQVLSAGEAKNIQYF.

V and J are TRBV10-3 and TRBJ2-3; 14 bases are a match to TRBD2. The germline V gene has CDR1 ENHRY and CDR2 SYGVKD. The trim removed 6 bases at V and 3 bases at J, leaving 2 bases unmatched. CDR3 length equals 15 residues. In DNA form, the CDR3 reads TGTGCCATCAGCAGGACTAGCGGGGGGACAGATACGCAGTATTTT. Its protein is CAISRTSGGTDTQYF.

The sample holds many counts of this clonotype. J is TRBJ2-7 and V is TRBV12-3 or TRBV12-4; D is undetermined. CDR3 length: 13 residues. Trimming removed 1 base at V and 2 bases at J, with 6 bases between. The CDR3 region has the DNA TGTGCCAGCAGTTTAGGGCTAACCTACGAGCAGTACTTC. As protein: CASSLGLTYEQYF.

This clonotype was picked up a small number of times. V and J are TRBV5-1 and TRBJ2-5; D remains ambiguous. The end of the DNA fits TRBJ2-7 better, so the J call may be wrong. The germline V gene encodes CDR1 SGHRS and CDR2 YFSETQ. CDR3 length: 13 amino acids. CDR3 DNA sequence: TGCGCCAGCAGCTTGGAACAGAACTACGAGCAGTACTTC. Translation gives CASSLEQNYEQYF.

With respect to this clonotype: A read error may account for a junction end that differs from germline. The rearrangement joins TRBV18 to TRBJ1-4; D is undetermined. The CDR3 loop spans 10 amino acids. Looked up from germline, CDR1 is KGHSH and CDR2 is LQKENI. CDR3 in DNA: TGTGTCCCTACAAATGAAAAGCTGTTTTTT. It encodes CVPTNEKLFF.

This clonotype was seen a handful of times. The DNA of the CDR3 is TGTGCCAGCAGCTTAGAGAGGAGGGCTCGGACCCAGTACTTC. Translating it yields CASSLERRARTQYF. The chain couples TRBV7-2 to TRBJ2-5; possibly TRBD2 for D (6 bases). The CDR3 loop spans 14 amino acids. The V and J ends lost 1 base and 7 bases respectively, with 13 bases between them. Germline V CDR1 and CDR2: SGHTA, FQGNSA.

Details on this clonotype: The CDR3 does not end in the conserved phenylalanine or tryptophan, so this is likely a read error. The DNA is omitted, as the CDR3 cannot be located on it reliably, and the CDR3 follows TCRdb's listing. The CDR3 reads CASSPTRDTQLSL. The V call is TRBV18, the J call TRBJ2-5; the table names TRBD1, a call not compared with the DNA. Looked up from germline, CDR1 is KGHSH and CDR2 is LQKENI. The CDR3 spans 13 amino acids, including both terminal residues.

A few counts support this clonotype. The chain combines TRBV29-1 with TRBJ2-7; TRBD2 aligns across 8 bases. Germline V gene sequence: CDR1 SQVTM, CDR2 ANQGSEA. Trimming cost V 5 bases and J 3 bases; bases outside gene matches: 3. The CDR3 covers 12 residues. CDR3 sequence (DNA): TGCAGCGTTCGGACTAGCAACTACGAGCAGTACTTC. Protein product: CSVRTSNYEQYF.

V is TRBV28 and J is TRBJ2-7; 7 positions match TRBD2. The CDR3 is 15 residues long. Trimming removed 5 bases from V and 5 bases from J; junction bases left unmatched: 12. Per the germline V gene, CDR1 is MDHEN and CDR2 is SYDVKM. CDR3 amino acids: CASSLATSFLDEQYF. The DNA of the CDR3 is TGTGCCAGCAGTCTCGCGACTAGCTTTCTAGACGAGCAGTACTTC. Together with reference TRBV28 and TRBJ2-7, the CDR3 gives the full variable domain: DVKVTQSSRYLVKRTGEKVFLECVQDMDHENMFWYRQDPGLGLRLIYFSYDVKMKEKGDIPEGYSVSREKKERFSLILESASTNQTSMYLCASSLATSFLDEQYFGPGTRLTVT.

This chain links TRBV6-1 with TRBJ1-5, with 7 bases lining up with TRBD1. The germline V gene encodes CDR1 MNHNS and CDR2 SASEGT. The CDR3 is 14 residues long. Germline trimming cut 8 bases from V and 2 bases from J; bases unmatched to any gene: 6. The DNA of the CDR3 is TGTGCCAGCTTAACAGGGGCCCGCAATCAGCCCCAGCATTTT. Protein sequence: CASLTGARNQPQHF.

The chain uses TRBV20-1 and TRBJ2-3; TRBD2 agrees at 9 bases. CDR3 size: 13 residues. V gave up 6 bases and J gave up 1 base; unmatched junction bases: 2. Per germline, CDR1 DFQATT and CDR2 SNEGSKA (reference sequence). The DNA of the CDR3 is TGCAGTGCGCAGCGGGGGGGCACAGATACGCAGTATTTT. Protein: CSAQRGGTDTQYF.